This T cell receptor beta chain originates from a study of post-analysis software for immune sequencing data. Study results and caveats: Significantly lower normalized Chao1 diversity was seen in multiple sclerosis patients than in controls. Five TRBV segments, including TRBV5-6, TRBV5-1 and TRBV20-1, were more frequent in patients than controls. By F measure, strong co-clustering occurred among samples prepared in the same batch.

As for this clonotype: As yet, its antigen is unknown.

Sequencing libraries made from TCR beta cDNA carried unique molecular identifiers. TCRdb reanalysed the PCR reads using MiXCR and keeps one entry per CDR3 protein. The sample shows more than 450,000 distinct CDR3 sequences, about 40% of them seen only once. V was pared by 3 bases and J by 4 bases, with 18 bases of the junction left unmatched. CDR3 size: 19 residues. Sequenced material: blood. This rearrangement joins TRBV12-3 or TRBV12-4 to TRBJ2-1, with 7 bases matching TRBD2. This sequence originates from a girl under 18 with multiple sclerosis. DNA of the CDR3: TGTGCCAGCAGTTTCCGGGGCGGGGGAGCGGGACTCCAGTACAATGAGCAGTTCTTC. This codes for CASSFRGGGAGLQYNEQFF.